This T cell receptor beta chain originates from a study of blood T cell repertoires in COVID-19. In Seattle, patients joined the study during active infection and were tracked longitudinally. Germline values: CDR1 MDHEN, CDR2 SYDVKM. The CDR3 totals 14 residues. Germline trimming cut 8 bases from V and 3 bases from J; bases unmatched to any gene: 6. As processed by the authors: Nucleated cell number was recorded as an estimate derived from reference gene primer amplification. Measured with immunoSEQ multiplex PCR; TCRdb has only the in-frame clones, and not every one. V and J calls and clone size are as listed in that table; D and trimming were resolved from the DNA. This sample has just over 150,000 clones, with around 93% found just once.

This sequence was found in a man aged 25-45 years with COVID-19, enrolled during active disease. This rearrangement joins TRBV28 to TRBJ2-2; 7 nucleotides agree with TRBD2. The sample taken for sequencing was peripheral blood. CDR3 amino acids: CASSLAGDTGELFF. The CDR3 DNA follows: TGTGCCAGCTCCTTGGCGGGAGACACCGGGGAGCTGTTTTTT.